The entry that follows covers one T cell receptor (beta chain) sequence. No antigen is known for it. The data belong to a study of cytomegalovirus exposure and HLA in healthy donors. Turning to the study itself: An earlier analysis found some 100 million unique TCR beta sequences from about 190 million T cells. Findings and limits, study-wide: Later analysis suggested links between common viral pathogens and several top significant clusters.

This CDR3 is built from 17 residues. V trimming: 4 bases; J trimming: 1 base; junction bases outside the gene matches: 10. The germline V gene has CDR1 SGHNT and CDR2 YYREEE (reference sequence). The PCR was carried out with 60 Vbeta primers and 13 Jbeta primers. This table comes from immunoSEQ multiplex PCR, and its TCRdb copy is limited to in-frame clones, with some not included. The sample shows over 200,000 clones, approximately 78% of them seen only once. Sequenced sample: PBMCs. This sequence originates from a male donor in good health and CMV-seronegative. The chain links TRBV5-4 to TRBJ2-3, with 9 nucleotides matching TRBD2. The CDR3, as DNA: TGTGCCAGCAGCATGGAACTTTTAGCGGGGGGCACAGATACGCAGTATTTT. Encoded protein: CASSMELLAGGTDTQYF. The entire variable domain, with the rest obtained from reference TRBV5-4 and TRBJ2-3, is as follows: ETGVTQSPTHLIKTRGQQVTLRCSSQSGHNTVSWYQQALGQGPQFIFQYYREEENGRGNFPPRFSGLQFPNYSSELNVNALELDDSALYLCASSMELLAGGTDTQYFGPGTRLTVL.